This TCR beta chain is drawn from a study of blood T cell repertoires in COVID-19. In the study overall: COVID-19 samples collected from the United States, Italy and Spain covered acute and convalescent phases.

Authors' analysis steps: Reference gene primer amplification gave nucleated cell count estimates. Data came from immunoSEQ multiplex PCR; TCRdb stores just in-frame clones and leaves some out. For V, J and clone size, that table is used; D and trimming come from the DNA. The repertoire includes over 150,000 clones, around 84% of them detected once, and around 7.1% sits in the top ten. With V trimmed by 2 bases and J by 8 bases, 7 bases remained unmatched. CDR3 length equals 14 residues. Germline V lookup: CDR1 MNHEY, CDR2 SMNVEV (reference sequence). Two negative PCRs, clearance, or symptom resolution characterized the recovered Cohort 3 donors.

This TCR was recovered from a man between 45 and 60 years old who had recovered from COVID-19. The chain combines TRBV27 with TRBJ1-2; 8 positions agree with TRBD1. Sequencing input: PBMCs or T cells enriched from blood (not recorded which). The CDR3 loop reads CASSLVGQEGGYTF. The DNA of the CDR3 is TGTGCCAGCAGTTTAGTGGGACAGGAGGGAGGCTACACCTTC.